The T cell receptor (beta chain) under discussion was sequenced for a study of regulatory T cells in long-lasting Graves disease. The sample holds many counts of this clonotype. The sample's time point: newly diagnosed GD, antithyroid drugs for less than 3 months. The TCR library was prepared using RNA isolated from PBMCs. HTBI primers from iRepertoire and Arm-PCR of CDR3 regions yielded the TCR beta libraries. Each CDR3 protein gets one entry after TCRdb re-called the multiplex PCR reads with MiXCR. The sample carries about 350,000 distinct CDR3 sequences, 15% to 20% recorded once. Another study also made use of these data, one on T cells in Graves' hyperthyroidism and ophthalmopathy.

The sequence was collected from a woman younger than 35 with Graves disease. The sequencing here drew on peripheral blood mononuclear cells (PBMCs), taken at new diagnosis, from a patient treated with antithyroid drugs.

This CDR3 is CASSQTQDYYEQYF. The CDR3 coding sequence is TGTGCCAGCAGCCAAACTCAGGATTACTACGAGCAGTACTTC. The chain has TRBV3-1 and TRBJ2-7; D unresolved. The V gene's germline CDR1 is LGHDT and CDR2 YNNKEL (reference sequence). Deletions cut 2 bases from V and 3 bases from J, with 11 bases between. This CDR3 has 14 amino acids.